This entry lists 3 T cell receptor beta chains sequenced from one sample in a study of breast tumors, draining lymph nodes, adjacent tissues. Axillary draining lymph nodes of breast cancer patients supplied the node samples. TCRdb reprocessed the multiplex PCR reads via MiXCR and lists one record per CDR3 protein. In the table there are over 100,000 distinct CDR3 sequences, more than 20% of which are singletons. Sequencing used axillary lymph node tissue. These receptors were taken from a female donor with breast cancer. Some clones in this sample may be carry-over from other donors' samples.

This clonotype was detected ten times or more. This chain connects TRBV12-3 or TRBV12-4 to TRBJ2-3, with 16 bases lining up with TRBD2. V shed 3 bases and J 1 base; nucleotides not matched to a gene: 1. The CDR3 covers 17 residues. The CDR3 region is CASSLGLAGGGTDTQYF. In DNA form, the CDR3 reads TGTGCCAGCAGTTTGGGACTAGCGGGAGGGGGCACAGATACGCAGTATTTT.

The chain carries TRBV28 and TRBJ2-2; D perhaps matches TRBD1 (5 bases). The CDR3 spans 13 residues. V was clipped by 7 bases and J by 4 bases, with 10 bases between them. CDR1 and CDR2 (germline): MDHEN, SYDVKM. The CDR3 is CASTTGGTGELFF. CDR3 DNA: TGTGCCAGCACAACAGGTGGCACCGGGGAGCTGTTTTTT.

This clonotype was counted many times. This chain links TRBV3-1 with TRBJ1-6; D is perhaps TRBD1 (5 bases). Germline CDR1 reads LGHDT; CDR2 reads YNNKEL (reference sequence). CDR3 size: 16 residues. V lost 3 bases to trimming and J lost 6 bases, with 15 bases between them. The DNA of the CDR3 is TGTGCCAGCAGCCAGACCCTAACGCAGGGTAATTCACCCCTCCACTTT. Its translation is CASSQTLTQGNSPLHF.